A selection of T cell receptor beta chains follows, all from one sample in a study of blood T cell repertoires in COVID-19. Produced via immunoSEQ multiplex PCR; TCRdb's table is partial and in-frame only. The data hold 200,000 or so clones, with around 89% observed a single time. Sequencing input: PBMCs or T cells enriched from blood (not recorded which). Receptors originate from a woman aged 40 to 55 with acute COVID-19. CDR3s include the opening cysteine and the closing phenylalanine or tryptophan. The order of the fields is CDR3 DNA, CDR3 protein, V gene, clone size, D gene, J gene. A D gene is named only where the DNA matches it firmly. Some rows have no size entry. The others give once, few or many, or a class for an expanded clone.

CDR3 DNA: TGTGCCAGCAGCCTTGTCCGGCTAGCGGCCCCTCATACGCAGTATTTT
CDR3 protein: CASSLVRLAAPHTQYF
V gene: TRBV4-2
clone size: NA
D gene: TRBD2
J gene: TRBJ2-3

CDR3 DNA: TGTGCCAGCAGCTCCCCAAACCGGGACAGGGGGGTAGATACGCAGTATTTT
CDR3 protein: CASSSPNRDRGVDTQYF
V gene: TRBV7-9
clone size: NA
D gene: TRBD1
J gene: TRBJ2-3

CDR3 DNA: TGTGCCAGCTCCCGGAGTAGTGGTGAAAAACTGTTTTTT
CDR3 protein: CASSRSSGEKLFF
V gene: TRBV18
clone size: NA
D gene: NA
J gene: TRBJ1-4

CDR3 DNA: TGTGCCAGCAGCTTTTCCGGGTCGAGCTCCTACAATGAGCAGTTCTTC
CDR3 protein: CASSFSGSSSYNEQFF
V gene: TRBV7-2
clone size: once
D gene: NA
J gene: TRBJ2-1

CDR3 DNA: TGTGCCAGCTCACCAAAGCGGACAGACTTCCAAGAGACCCAGTACTTC
CDR3 protein: CASSPKRTDFQETQYF
V gene: TRBV18
clone size: NA
D gene: NA
J gene: TRBJ2-5

CDR3 DNA: TGTGCCAGCAGTTTCCGGTCATACGAGCAGTACTTC
CDR3 protein: CASSFRSYEQYF
V gene: TRBV12-3/TRBV12-4
clone size: NA
D gene: NA
J gene: TRBJ2-7

CDR3 DNA: TGTGCCAGCAGCCCCCCGGGACAGGCAGGCTCACCCCTCCACTTT
CDR3 protein: CASSPPGQAGSPLHF
V gene: TRBV11-2
clone size: NA
D gene: TRBD1
J gene: TRBJ1-6

CDR3 DNA: TGTGCCAGCAATCGGGACAGGGGAGCAGATACGCAGTATTTT
CDR3 protein: CASNRDRGADTQYF
V gene: TRBV2
clone size: NA
D gene: TRBD1
J gene: TRBJ2-3

CDR3 DNA: TGCGCCAGCAGCCAAGATTCCGGGGACAGGGGTGGCTACACCTTC
CDR3 protein: CASSQDSGDRGGYTF
V gene: TRBV4-3
clone size: once
D gene: TRBD1
J gene: TRBJ1-2

CDR3 DNA: TGTGCCAGCAGTGAAGATATGGTTCGCGGGCAATACAATGAGCAGTTCTTC
CDR3 protein: CASSEDMVRGQYNEQFF
V gene: TRBV6-1
clone size: NA
D gene: NA
J gene: TRBJ2-1

CDR3 DNA: TGTGCCAGCAGCTTAGACGCGTTCTCACCCCTCCACTTT
CDR3 protein: CASSLDAFSPLHF
V gene: TRBV11-2
clone size: NA
D gene: NA
J gene: TRBJ1-6

CDR3 DNA: TGTGCCTGGACCATAATCGGGCAAGAGACCCAGTACTTC
CDR3 protein: CAWTIIGQETQYF
V gene: TRBV30
clone size: NA
D gene: NA
J gene: TRBJ2-5

CDR3 DNA: TGTGCCAGCTCGCCCGGGACAGGGACCGGTCGCTCACCCCTCCACTTT
CDR3 protein: CASSPGTGTGRSPLHF
V gene: TRBV18
clone size: NA
D gene: TRBD1
J gene: TRBJ1-6

CDR3 DNA: TGTGCCAGCAGCCCTGGGGGCGGCAGGAGCAACACCGGGGAGCTGTTTTTT
CDR3 protein: CASSPGGGRSNTGELFF
V gene: TRBV5-4
clone size: few
D gene: NA
J gene: TRBJ2-2

CDR3 DNA: TGTGCCAGCAGCTTATCGGGACAGGGGCCGATCCCCCTCCACTTT
CDR3 protein: CASSLSGQGPIPLHF
V gene: TRBV11-3
clone size: NA
D gene: TRBD1
J gene: TRBJ1-6

CDR3 DNA: TGCGCCAGCAGCTCAAGACTGACAGATATGAACACTGAAGCTTTCTTT
CDR3 protein: CASSSRLTDMNTEAFF
V gene: TRBV5-1
clone size: few
D gene: NA
J gene: TRBJ1-1

CDR3 DNA: TGTGCCAGCAGCCTATCCCGGGGCGGGGAGCTGTTTTTT
CDR3 protein: CASSLSRGGELFF
V gene: TRBV27
clone size: NA
D gene: NA
J gene: TRBJ2-2

CDR3 DNA: TGTGCCAGCAGACCGGACGGCGGGGCGAACACTGAAGCTTTCTTT
CDR3 protein: CASRPDGGANTEAFF
V gene: TRBV7-9
clone size: NA
D gene: NA
J gene: TRBJ1-1

CDR3 DNA: TGTGCCATCAGTGAGTTCCGGGAGGAGACCCAGTACTTC
CDR3 protein: CAISEFREETQYF
V gene: TRBV10-3
clone size: NA
D gene: NA
J gene: TRBJ2-5

CDR3 DNA: TGCGCCAGCAGTCGGGCCAGGGGTGGGGGCTACACCTTC
CDR3 protein: CASSRARGGGYTF
V gene: TRBV10-2
clone size: NA
D gene: NA
J gene: TRBJ1-2

CDR3 DNA: TGCGCCAGCAGCTTGGCTGGGCCAGCTGCGGGCTACACCTTC
CDR3 protein: CASSLAGPAAGYTF
V gene: TRBV5-1
clone size: NA
D gene: NA
J gene: TRBJ1-2

CDR3 DNA: TGTGCCAGCAGCTTAGGGGACAGGGGAGGGCAAGAGACCCAGTACTTC
CDR3 protein: CASSLGDRGGQETQYF
V gene: TRBV11-2
clone size: NA
D gene: TRBD1
J gene: TRBJ2-5

CDR3 DNA: TGTGCCAGCAGCTTAAGCCTGGGACTACCTAACAATGAGCAGTTCTTC
CDR3 protein: CASSLSLGLPNNEQFF
V gene: TRBV7-2
clone size: NA
D gene: TRBD2
J gene: TRBJ2-1

CDR3 DNA: TGCGCCAGCAGCTTGGGGGACAGGGCTACGGGGGCCAACGTCCTGACTTTC
CDR3 protein: CASSLGDRATGANVLTF
V gene: TRBV5-1
clone size: NA
D gene: TRBD1
J gene: TRBJ2-6

CDR3 DNA: TGTGCCAGCTCACCAACCGGTATAAGCTCCTATAATTCACCCCTCCACTTT
CDR3 protein: CASSPTGISSYNSPLHF
V gene: TRBV18
clone size: NA
D gene: NA
J gene: TRBJ1-6

CDR3 DNA: TGTGCCAGCAGCCCAGAGGGGGGGCCTTCCCATGAGCAGTTCTTC
CDR3 protein: CASSPEGGPSHEQFF
V gene: TRBV7-2
clone size: NA
D gene: NA
J gene: TRBJ2-1

CDR3 DNA: TGTGCCACCGGACAGCCGGGCTACACCTTC
CDR3 protein: CATGQPGYTF
V gene: TRBV30
clone size: NA
D gene: NA
J gene: TRBJ1-2

CDR3 DNA: TGCAGCGTCCAGGGGTTGGGTGAAAAACTGTTTTTT
CDR3 protein: CSVQGLGEKLFF
V gene: TRBV29-1
clone size: NA
D gene: NA
J gene: TRBJ1-4

CDR3 DNA: TGTGCCACCGAGGACAGGACGGCCTACGAGCAGTACTTC
CDR3 protein: CATEDRTAYEQYF
V gene: TRBV10-3
clone size: NA
D gene: TRBD1
J gene: TRBJ2-7